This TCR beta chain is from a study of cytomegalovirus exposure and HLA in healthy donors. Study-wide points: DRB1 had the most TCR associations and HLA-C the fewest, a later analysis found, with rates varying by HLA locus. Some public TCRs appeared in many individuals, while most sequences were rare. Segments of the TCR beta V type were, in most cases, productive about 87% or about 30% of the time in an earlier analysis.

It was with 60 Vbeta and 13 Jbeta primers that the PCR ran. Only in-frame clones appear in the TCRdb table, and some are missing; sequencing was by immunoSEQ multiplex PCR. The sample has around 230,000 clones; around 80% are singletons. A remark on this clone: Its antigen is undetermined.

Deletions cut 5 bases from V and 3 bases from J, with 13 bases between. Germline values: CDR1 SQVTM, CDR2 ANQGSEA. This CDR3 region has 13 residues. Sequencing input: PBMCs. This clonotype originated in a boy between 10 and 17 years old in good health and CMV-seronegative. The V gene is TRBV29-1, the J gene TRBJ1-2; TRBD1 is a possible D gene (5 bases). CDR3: CSVREGIYYGYTF. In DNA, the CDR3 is TGCAGCGTTAGGGAGGGGATTTACTATGGCTACACCTTC.